The 9 T cell receptor beta chains below were found in one sample sequenced in a study of blood T cells in healthy people across ages. Combining a sample-barcoded 5' primer with a J-beta primer mix, a second PCR ran for roughly 6 to 12 cycles. A single record per CDR3 protein comes from TCRdb applying MiXCR to the 5' RACE reads. The sample includes approximately 1,000,000 distinct CDR3 sequences, 45% of them seen just once. Sequencing used blood. The source is a woman aged 60-70 years in good health.

This clonotype has only a few counts. In DNA, the CDR3 is TGTGCCAGCAGTTTGGGGCTAGCGGGAGTATCTGGCGAGCAGTACTTC. Residues: CASSLGLAGVSGEQYF. This chain connects TRBV28 to TRBJ2-7; 10 nucleotides align to TRBD2. This CDR3 has 16 amino acids. Germline V CDR1 and CDR2: MDHEN, SYDVKM. V trimming: 3 bases; J trimming: 6 bases; junction bases outside the gene matches: 11.

This clonotype was detected a few times. The chain employs TRBV2 and TRBJ2-1; tentatively, D is TRBD2 (5 bases). This CDR3 is 16 amino acids long. CDR1 and CDR2 (germline): SNHLY, FYNNEI. V was trimmed by 3 bases and J by 5 bases, leaving 17 bases between them. CDR3 amino acids: CASSEMVGRKHNEQFF. CDR3 bases: TGTGCCAGCAGTGAGATGGTGGGGAGAAAGCACAATGAGCAGTTCTTC.

J is TRBJ2-6 and V is TRBV6-5; no clear D gene. Germline V gene sequence: CDR1 MNHEY, CDR2 SVGAGI. The CDR3 extends over 18 amino acids. Trimming stripped 3 bases from V and 2 bases from J, with 17 bases between. CDR3 residues: CASSYQSRMATGANVLTF. CDR3 DNA sequence: TGTGCCAGCAGTTATCAGTCGCGGATGGCAACTGGGGCCAACGTCCTGACTTTC.

This clonotype was observed a few times. The chain employs TRBV7-9 and TRBJ2-7, with TRBD2 as a possible D gene (5 bases). The CDR3 length is 15 residues. V shed 5 bases and J shed 0 bases, with 14 bases lying between them. Germline-derived CDR1 and CDR2 are SEHNR and FQNEAQ (reference sequence). The CDR3 reads CASSPVGRGSYEQYF. The CDR3 nucleotides are TGTGCCAGCAGCCCAGTCGGACGGGGCTCCTACGAGCAGTACTTC.

This clonotype was seen more than once but under ten times. The chain carries TRBV18 and TRBJ2-6; the D gene is possibly TRBD2 (6 bases). The CDR3 has 17 residues. The germline V and J ends were trimmed by 3 bases and 2 bases, with 14 bases remaining between them. The germline CDR1 and CDR2 sequences are KGHSH and LQKENI. CDR3 coding DNA: TGTGCCAGCTCACCCCGCGGGGCATCTCCTGGGGCCAACGTCCTGACTTTC. Translating it yields CASSPRGASPGANVLTF.

This sequence joins TRBV5-1 and TRBJ2-5, with 10 bases fitting TRBD2. Germline CDR1 SGHRS, CDR2 YFSETQ. This CDR3 contains 15 residues. With V trimmed by 4 bases and J by 5 bases, 8 bases remained unmatched. This CDR3 reads CASSTIAGGSETQYF. The CDR3 nucleotides are TGCGCCAGCAGCACCATAGCGGGGGGTAGCGAGACCCAGTACTTC.

This clonotype has only a few counts. The chain employs TRBV3-1 and TRBJ2-3; 8 nucleotides agree with TRBD2. The germline V gene encodes CDR1 LGHDT and CDR2 YNNKEL (reference sequence). This CDR3 region has 16 residues. V lost 4 bases, J lost 5 bases, and 11 bases stayed unmatched. CDR3 region: CASSPFKRERVDTQYF. In DNA form, the CDR3 reads TGTGCCAGCAGCCCCTTCAAGCGGGAGCGGGTAGATACGCAGTATTTT.

Points on this clonotype: One end of the junction fails to match germline, which may point to a read error. The chain combines TRBV9 with TRBJ2-7; 7 nucleotides match TRBD2. The J call may be incorrect, as the DNA end agrees better with TRBJ2-5. The V gene's germline CDR1 is SGDLS and CDR2 YYNGEE. The CDR3 runs to 16 residues. The DNA of the CDR3 is TGTGCTAGCAGCGTAGGCGGGGGACCACCCAAAGAGACCCAGTACTTC. It is translated as CASSVGGGPPKETQYF.

This clonotype has only a few counts. This sequence joins TRBV12-5 and TRBJ2-5; D not resolved. This CDR3 comprises 15 residues. Trimming took off 1 base at V and 2 bases at J, with 11 bases between the two ends. CDR1 and CDR2 from the germline V gene are LGHNT and FRNRAP. The CDR3 reads CASGLGGGPQETQYF. DNA of the CDR3: TGTGCTAGTGGTTTGGGAGGTGGACCGCAAGAGACCCAGTACTTC.